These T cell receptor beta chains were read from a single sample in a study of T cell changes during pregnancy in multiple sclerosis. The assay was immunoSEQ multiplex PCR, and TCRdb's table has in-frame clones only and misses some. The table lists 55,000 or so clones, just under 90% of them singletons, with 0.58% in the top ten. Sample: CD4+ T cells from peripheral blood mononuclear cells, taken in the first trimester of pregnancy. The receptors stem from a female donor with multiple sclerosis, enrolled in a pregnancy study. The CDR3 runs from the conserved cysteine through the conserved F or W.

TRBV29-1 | CSVAQGMFRTEAFF
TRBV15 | CATSPRDRLIKTNEKLFF
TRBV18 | CASSPLYRDPGANVLTF
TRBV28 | CASSLGTGGLTEAFF
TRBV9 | CASSPGTLGQSEQYF
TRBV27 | CASRRQGSYNEQFF
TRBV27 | CASSSRLEGYEQYF
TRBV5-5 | CASSPGGGLASTEAFF
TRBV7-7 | CASSPQSDRGAGELFF
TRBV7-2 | CASSLGARGETQYF
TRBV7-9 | CASSLMEGSRGYEQYF
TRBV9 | CASSVLLDNEQFF
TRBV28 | CASSGAGGYGYTF
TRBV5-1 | CASSEGVAGNTIYF
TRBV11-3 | CASSLALNTDTQYF
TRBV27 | CASSARTSGIKPTLQFF
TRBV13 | CASSLDSTGNEQYF
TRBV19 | CASTQDRGKSSYNSPLHF
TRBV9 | CASSVATKPPDNYGYTF
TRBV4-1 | CASSTAGTGDYYGYTF
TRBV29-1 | CSVESRRSTDTQYF
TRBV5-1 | CASSFLTANEKLFF
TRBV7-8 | CASSSSGIWNSYNEQFF
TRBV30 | CAWSVKPLAGVYF
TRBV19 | CASTTSGTYPDTQYF
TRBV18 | CASSPQGRNIQYF
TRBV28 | CASSLTVPDTQYF
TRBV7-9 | CASSLRGGSNNSPLHF
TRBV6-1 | CASSLDRGTGYTF
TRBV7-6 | CASSPWDSNSPLHF
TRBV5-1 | CASSGTGSGETQYF
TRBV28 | CASSLPGGGLETQYF
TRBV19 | CASSKNRQGTEAFF
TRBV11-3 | CASNPGTGHYGYTF
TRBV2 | CASSAFGLLENEKLFF
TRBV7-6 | CASSLSGTGAYEQYF
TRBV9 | CASSLGTSGRGGETQYF
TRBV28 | CASSSTGSLPLRSKQNTEAFF
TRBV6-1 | CASSDVSGRRDTQYF
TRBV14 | CASSQDYTGLRNEQFF
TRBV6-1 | CASSESGGWRRFF
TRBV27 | CASSSWPVGQGNYGYTF
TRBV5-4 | CASSFRFGRGFDEQYF
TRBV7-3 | CASSSLPYGELFF
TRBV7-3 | CASSSDRNTEAFF
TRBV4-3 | CASSQNLRGEKLFF
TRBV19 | CASSIGGTGGTEAFF
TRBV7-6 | CASSNARTGELFF
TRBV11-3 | CASSPEEETQYF
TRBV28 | CASFQGGGNQPQHF
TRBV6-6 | CASSNMGLSYEQYF
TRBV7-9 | CASSLQDQVGYGYTF
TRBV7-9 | CASSYTRTSGTYNEQFF
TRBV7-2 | CASSLTGGNQPQHF
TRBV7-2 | CASSLGRHLSTDTQYF
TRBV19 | CATRRDNINSPLHF
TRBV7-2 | CASSPPGTSGYEQYF
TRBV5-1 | CASSATAMNTEAFF
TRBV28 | CAGGSPADRNIQYF